A selection of T cell receptor beta chains follows, all from one sample in a study of control samples from healthy donors and cancer patients. Only in-frame clones appear in the TCRdb table, and some are missing; sequencing was by immunoSEQ multiplex PCR. This sample has 150,000 or so clones, with about 94% found just once. Sequencing was carried out using blood. Every receptor here comes from a woman aged 40 to 50 in good health. Both conserved end residues are part of each CDR3. D genes are given only for firm matches. Size values are once, few and many counts, or a class for expanded clones, and some rows have none.

TRBV6-5	TRBJ1-1	.	.	TGTGCCAGCAGTCCGCAGGGAAACACTGAAGCTTTCTTT	CASSPQGNTEAFF
TRBV27	TRBJ1-1	.	.	TGTGCCAGCAGTTTATATTCAGGGCGCACTGAAGCTTTCTTT	CASSLYSGRTEAFF
TRBV30	TRBJ1-5	once	.	TGTGCCTGGAGCGCGGGACATATGAATCAGCCCCAGCATTTT	CAWSAGHMNQPQHF
TRBV24-1	TRBJ1-5	once	.	TGTGCCACCAGTCCGGCAGGGAGCAATCAGCCCCAGCATTTT	CATSPAGSNQPQHF
TRBV29-1	TRBJ1-3	.	.	TGCAGCGTGATTGGACGGAACTCTGGAAACACCATATATTTT	CSVIGRNSGNTIYF
TRBV5-1	TRBJ2-7	.	.	TGCGCCAGCAGCTTGGATTCTTATGGCACAGGAAGCTCCTACGAGCAGTACTTC	CASSLDSYGTGSSYEQYF
TRBV19	TRBJ2-6	.	TRBD1	TGTGCCAGTAGTAGACAGGGTGTAAGGTCTGGGGCCAACGTCCTGACTTTC	CASSRQGVRSGANVLTF
TRBV28	TRBJ2-3	.	TRBD1	TGTGCCAGCAGCCTACCGGGACAGGGAGCGGATACGCAGTATTTT	CASSLPGQGADTQYF
TRBV5-1	TRBJ1-3	.	.	TGCGCCAGCAGCTTGAGCAGCTCTGGAAACACCATATATTTT	CASSLSSSGNTIYF
TRBV6-5	TRBJ1-4	once	.	TGTGCCAGCAGTTACTCGGGGGGCCAGAATAATGAAAAACTGTTTTTT	CASSYSGGQNNEKLFF
TRBV5-1	TRBJ1-3	.	.	TGCGCCAGCAGCTTGGCCGGGGAAGGAAACACCATATATTTT	CASSLAGEGNTIYF
TRBV5-4	TRBJ2-1	.	TRBD2	TGTGCCAGCAGCTGGAGGACTAGCGGGAGATCTAATGAGCAGTTCTTC	CASSWRTSGRSNEQFF
TRBV5-1	TRBJ2-7	.	.	TGCGCCAGCAGCTTGCCAGGGGGGGCAGGCGAGCAGTACTTC	CASSLPGGAGEQYF
TRBV30	TRBJ1-2	.	TRBD1	TGTGCCTGGATAGGGGACAGCTATGGCTACACCTTC	CAWIGDSYGYTF
TRBV28	TRBJ2-5	.	TRBD1	TGTGCCAGCAGCGACAGGGCGGTGGAGACCCAGTACTTC	CASSDRAVETQYF
TRBV20-1	TRBJ2-5	.	.	TGCAGTGCGGGAAATCAAGAGACCCAGTACTTC	CSAGNQETQYF
TRBV11-3	TRBJ2-1	.	TRBD2	TGTGCCAGCAGCCTCGCAGGGACTAGCGGGATCAATGAGCAGTTCTTC	CASSLAGTSGINEQFF
TRBV7-9	TRBJ1-1	once	.	TGTGCCAGCAGCTTCAGGTATTCGGCTGAAGCTTTCTTT	CASSFRYSAEAFF
TRBV11-1	TRBJ1-1	.	.	TGTGCCAGCAGGGGGCGGAACACTGAAGCTTTCTTT	CASRGRNTEAFF
TRBV18	TRBJ1-4	.	TRBD1	TGTGCCAGCTCACCACCGTCTGGACAGGCTGAAAAACTGTTTTTT	CASSPPSGQAEKLFF
TRBV27	TRBJ1-5	.	.	TGTGCCAGCAGTGAAGAAAATCAGCCCCAGCATTTT	CASSEENQPQHF
TRBV3-1/TRBV3-2	TRBJ2-7	.	.	TGTGCCAGCAGCCAAGCCCCGGGACGGTCCTACGAGCAGTACTTC	CASSQAPGRSYEQYF